Given below is one TCR beta chain in context. Its target is not known. This sample was included in a study of T cells in Graves' hyperthyroidism and ophthalmopathy. Study-level findings and limits: Blood also contained most expanded thyroid clonotypes above 0.001.

CDR1 and CDR2 from the germline V gene are SQVTM and ANQGSEA. CDR3 length equals 13 residues. Trimming left V 1 base short and J 7 bases short, with 13 bases between. Amplification yielded TCR beta CDR3 regions, with RNA transcripts as the source. Carried out on the TCR CDR3, a first-round RT-PCR used the HTBI primer set. Each CDR3 protein gets one entry after TCRdb re-called the multiplex PCR reads with MiXCR. The table lists more than 500,000 distinct CDR3 sequences, roughly 17% of them singletons. This chain uses TRBV29-1 with TRBJ2-5, with D possibly called TRBD1 or TRBD2 (5 bases each). The sequenced material came from blood. The clonotype originates from a woman aged 25 to 39 with Graves' hyperthyroidism. In nucleotides, the CDR3 is TGCAGCGTTGAAGTGGGACCGATGGGGACCCAGTACTTC. As protein: CSVEVGPMGTQYF.